This T cell receptor (beta chain) is drawn from a study of identical twins. V lost 1 base, J lost 13 bases, and 14 bases stayed unmatched. Germline-derived CDR1 and CDR2 are LGHNA and YSLEER. This CDR3 is 16 amino acids long. TCRdb independently ran MiXCR on the 5' RACE reads; one entry per CDR3 protein. The sample holds about 480,000 distinct CDR3 sequences, 11% to 15% seen once. This same sample was also taken into another study, of yellow fever vaccine responses in identical twins.

This TCR derives from a young woman in good health. The sequencing input was CD4+ T cells sorted from blood. V gene TRBV4-3 combines with J gene TRBJ2-1, with TRBD2 identical over 9 bases. This CDR3 reads CASSQGAQAREGRQFF. For the CDR3, the DNA is TGCGCCAGCAGCCAAGGAGCCCAAGCGCGGGAGGGCAGACAGTTCTTC.